A single sample gave rise to the 22 T cell receptor beta chains below, sequenced in a study of molecular identifiers for immune sequencing clone quantification. MiXCR was run by TCRdb on the PCR reads, yielding one entry per CDR3 protein. The top ten clones hold 0.85% to 0.9% of a sample with about 640,000 distinct CDR3 sequences, about 20% of them seen once. Sequencing was carried out using naive CD8+ T cells from blood, with Jurkat cell RNA spiked in. The sample's subset: FACS-sorted CD8+CD4-CCR7+CD45RA+ naive T cells. The receptors derive from a human donor in good health. Some libraries in this study had Jurkat cell RNA spiked in.

Points on this clonotype: A much bigger clone sits one base away, suggesting this may be a read error. The chain carries TRBV27 and TRBJ2-1, with D perhaps matching TRBD1 (5 bases). V shed 4 bases and J shed 10 bases, with 17 bases lying between them. Germline V gives CDR1 MNHEY, CDR2 SMNVEV (reference sequence). The CDR3 length is 14 residues. The CDR3 is CASSWSRDSYEQFF. The CDR3 coding sequence is TGTGCCAGCAGTTGGTCCCGAGACAGCTACGAGCAGTTCTTC.

A note on this clonotype: This may come from a read error, since a much larger clone is one base off. This rearrangement joins TRBV24-1 to TRBJ2-2; D is uncertain. The CDR3 is 13 residues long. Trimming took off 4 bases at V and 6 bases at J, with 8 bases between the two ends. Germline V lookup: CDR1 KGHDR, CDR2 SFDVKD. Written as DNA, the CDR3 is TGTGCCACCAGTGAAACAAGGCCCGGGGAGCTGTTTTTT. Translating gives CATSETRPGELFF.

V usage is TRBV4-1 and J usage is TRBJ2-7, with 8 bases matching TRBD2. The V gene's germline CDR1 is MGHRA and CDR2 YSYEKL. The V and J ends lost 4 bases and 6 bases, in that order; junction bases with no gene match: 5. The CDR3 totals 13 residues. CDR3 protein: CASSRGLAAEQYF. The CDR3 nucleotides read TGCGCCAGCAGCCGTGGACTAGCAGCCGAGCAGTACTTC.

The table lists this clonotype with many counts. The V gene is TRBV19, the J gene TRBJ2-4, with D uncertain. Germline V gives CDR1 LNHDA, CDR2 SQIVND (reference sequence). CDR3 length: 18 amino acids. V was pared by 6 bases and J by 0 bases, with 21 bases between. CDR3 DNA sequence: TGTGCCAGTAGCTCCGGGTCAATTCTGGCCATAGCCAAAAACATTCAGTACTTC. Translated: CASSSGSILAIAKNIQYF.

This clonotype was detected many times. This chain uses TRBV27 with TRBJ2-5, with 14 bases identical to TRBD2. The CDR3 runs to 17 residues. The J segment lost 1 base and the V segment lost 1 base, leaving 2 bases of the junction unmatched. Germline loops: CDR1 MNHEY, CDR2 SMNVEV (reference sequence). The CDR3 nucleotides read TGTGCCAGCAGTTTATGGGGGACTAGCGGGGGCCAAGAGACCCAGTACTTC. Protein: CASSLWGTSGGQETQYF.

V and J are TRBV19 and TRBJ2-1; 8 nucleotides align to TRBD2. CDR1 is LNHDA and CDR2 is SQIVND in the germline V gene (reference sequence). V was clipped by 0 bases and J by 5 bases; unmatched bases: 6. This CDR3 is 16 amino acids long. CDR3 in amino acids: CASSIDSSGIDNEQFF. CDR3 bases: TGTGCCAGTAGTATAGACAGTAGCGGGATAGACAATGAGCAGTTCTTC. The full variable domain, with the rest looked up from reference TRBV19 and TRBJ2-1, is DGGITQSPKYLFRKEGQNVTLSCEQNLNHDAMYWYRQDPGQGLRLIYYSQIVNDFQKGDIAEGYSVSREKKESFPLTVTSAQKNPTAFYLCASSIDSSGIDNEQFFGPGTRLTVL.

J is TRBJ1-6 and V is TRBV4-3; D possibly corresponds to TRBD1 (6 bases). Germline V gene lookup returns CDR1 LGHNA and CDR2 YSLEER. CDR3 size: 16 residues. Deletions cut 1 base from V and 7 bases from J, with 14 bases between. Written as DNA, the CDR3 is TGCGCCAGCAGCCAAGGCGCGGCAGGGGAAAATTCACCCCTCCACTTT. Residues: CASSQGAAGENSPLHF.

Turning to this clonotype: Given a much more abundant clone one base away, this may be a read error. The chain joins TRBV27 to TRBJ2-7; D is possibly TRBD1 (6 bases). The germline gives CDR1 MNHEY, CDR2 SMNVEV (reference sequence). There are 12 residues in the CDR3. CDR3 region: CAGSSGVHEQYF. The CDR3 nucleotides read TGTGCCGGCAGTTCAGGGGTACACGAGCAGTACTTC.

In this sample, this clonotype turned up a few times. The J gene is TRBJ2-5, the V gene TRBV7-9, with a possible D match to TRBD2 (7 bases). Deletions cut 5 bases from V and 6 bases from J, with 25 bases between. CDR3 length: 17 amino acids. CDR1 is SEHNR and CDR2 is FQNEAQ in the germline V gene (reference sequence). CDR3 protein: CASSPDSDPFGGKTQYF. CDR3 DNA sequence: TGTGCCAGCAGCCCGGACAGCGATCCCTTCGGGGGGAAGACCCAGTACTTC.

There are many counts of this clonotype. The chain links TRBV2 to TRBJ1-4, with D tentatively TRBD1 (6 bases). The germline V and J ends were trimmed by 7 bases and 8 bases, with 23 bases remaining between them. Germline CDR1 is SNHLY and CDR2 is FYNNEI. CDR3 length: 16 residues. CDR3 coding DNA: TGTGCCAGCAACCCAATGTCGGGGGGCTTCGAGGAAAAACTGTTTTTT. It translates to CASNPMSGGFEEKLFF.

About this clonotype: This could be a read error, since a much larger clone is one nucleotide away. The chain is built from TRBV2 and TRBJ2-2; no definite D call. Germline values: CDR1 SNHLY, CDR2 FYNNEI. The CDR3 consists of 12 residues. The CDR3 sequence is CVSKGHTGELFF. For the CDR3, the DNA is TGTGTCAGCAAAGGACACACCGGGGAGCTGTTTTTT.

This clonotype was seen many times. CDR3: CASSHGLAGAGELFF. DNA for the CDR3: TGTGCCAGCAGCCATGGACTAGCGGGGGCCGGGGAGCTGTTTTTT. The chain links TRBV7-9 to TRBJ2-2, with 13 bases fitting TRBD2. From germline, CDR1 is SEHNR and CDR2 FQNEAQ (reference sequence). CDR3 length: 15 residues. The V segment lost 5 bases and the J segment 6 bases; nucleotides outside the gene matches: 3.

This clonotype was detected many times. This chain uses TRBV28 with TRBJ2-2; tentative D call: TRBD2 (6 bases). The CDR3 runs 15 residues. V gave up 6 bases and J gave up 3 bases, with 14 bases separating them. CDR1 is MDHEN, CDR2 SYDVKM, per germline. The chain's CDR3 is CASSPKGLYTGELFF. CDR3 nucleotide sequence: TGTGCCAGCAGCCCAAAGGGACTCTACACCGGGGAGCTGTTTTTT.

This clonotype was seen a handful of times. This could be a read error, since a much larger clone is one nucleotide away. The chain links TRBV9 to TRBJ2-3, with TRBD2 matching 9 bases. The CDR3 sequence is 16 residues long. Germline V gene data show CDR1 as SGDLS and CDR2 as YYNGEE. DNA of the CDR3: TGTGCCAGCAGCGGCCGACTAGCGGCAAGCACAGGTACGCAGTATTTT. This translates into CASSGRLAASTGTQYF.

This clonotype was recorded at least ten times. The V gene is TRBV29-1, the J gene TRBJ1-5; a weak D match, TRBD1 (5 bases). Germline V gene sequence: CDR1 SQVTM, CDR2 ANQGSEA. CDR3 length: 11 amino acids. CDR3 loop: CTGGVDQPQHF. CDR3 DNA sequence: TGCACCGGAGGGGTGGATCAGCCCCAGCATTTT.

This clonotype was recorded many times. The rearrangement joins TRBV20-1 to TRBJ1-1; D is ambiguous. The CDR3 has 14 residues. Trimming left V 3 bases short and J 5 bases short, with 16 bases between. Germline V gene data show CDR1 as DFQATT and CDR2 as SNEGSKA (reference sequence). CDR3 loop: CSASGFPTGTEAFF. The CDR3 DNA is TGCAGTGCTAGTGGCTTCCCTACCGGGACTGAAGCTTTCTTT.

The rearrangement links TRBV12-3 or TRBV12-4 to TRBJ1-1; TRBD1 might be the D (6 bases). Between the trimmed V and J ends, which lost 5 bases and 0 bases, there was a span of 13 bases. The CDR3 sequence is 15 residues long. In nucleotides, the CDR3 is TGTGCCAGCAGTGAAGACACAGGGATGAACACTGAAGCTTTCTTT. Residues: CASSEDTGMNTEAFF.

This clonotype was seen more than once but under ten times. This rearrangement joins TRBV20-1 to TRBJ1-3; the D gene is possibly TRBD1 (5 bases). Trimming removed 0 bases at V and 7 bases at J, with 10 bases between. This CDR3 region has 13 residues. Germline V gene sequence: CDR1 DFQATT, CDR2 SNEGSKA (reference sequence). In DNA, the CDR3 is TGCAGTGCTAGAGAACCGGGACCTAACACCATATATTTT. Its protein is CSAREPGPNTIYF.

This clonotype was recorded many times. This chain links TRBV3-1 with TRBJ2-7; weak D call: TRBD2 (5 bases). The V end lost 0 bases, the J end lost 2 bases, and 14 bases lay between the germline ends. The CDR3 is 16 amino acids. CDR1 is LGHDT and CDR2 is YNNKEL in the germline V gene (reference sequence). The CDR3 region has the DNA TGTGCCAGCAGCCAAGATCTTCAGCGGCGAGCCTACGAGCAGTACTTC. Translating gives CASSQDLQRRAYEQYF.

This clonotype was seen repeatedly, ten times or more. The chain couples TRBV7-8 to TRBJ1-2, with D hard to call. Germline CDR1 reads SGHVS; CDR2 reads FQNEAQ. CDR3 length equals 15 residues. Trimming shortened V by 1 base and J by 0 bases, and 9 bases separated the two germline ends. CDR3 in amino acids: CASSLVAATNYGYTF. CDR3 nucleotide sequence: TGTGCCAGCAGCTTAGTGGCGGCTACTAACTATGGCTACACCTTC.

Concerning this clonotype: A read error may explain this, as a much larger clone is one base away. The chain employs TRBV29-1 and TRBJ2-7; 10 bases agree with TRBD2. The germline CDR1 and CDR2 sequences are SQVTM and ANQGSEA. Unmatched junction bases numbered 22, after V lost 7 bases and J lost 4 bases. The CDR3 has 18 amino acids. CDR3 sequence (DNA): TGCAGCGCCGAAGAGTCCAGCGGGAGGGCCAAAGTCGGATACGAGCAGTACTTC. It translates to CSAEESSGRAKVGYEQYF.

This chain joins TRBV24-1 and TRBJ2-2; D is tentatively TRBD1 or TRBD2 (6 bases each). This CDR3 comprises 17 residues. The V end lost 4 bases, the J end lost 3 bases, and 17 bases lay between the germline ends. Germline V gives CDR1 KGHDR, CDR2 SFDVKD. This CDR3 is CATSDPKGGSDTGELFF. Here the CDR3 DNA reads TGTGCCACCAGTGACCCCAAGGGGGGCAGTGACACCGGGGAGCTGTTTTTT.